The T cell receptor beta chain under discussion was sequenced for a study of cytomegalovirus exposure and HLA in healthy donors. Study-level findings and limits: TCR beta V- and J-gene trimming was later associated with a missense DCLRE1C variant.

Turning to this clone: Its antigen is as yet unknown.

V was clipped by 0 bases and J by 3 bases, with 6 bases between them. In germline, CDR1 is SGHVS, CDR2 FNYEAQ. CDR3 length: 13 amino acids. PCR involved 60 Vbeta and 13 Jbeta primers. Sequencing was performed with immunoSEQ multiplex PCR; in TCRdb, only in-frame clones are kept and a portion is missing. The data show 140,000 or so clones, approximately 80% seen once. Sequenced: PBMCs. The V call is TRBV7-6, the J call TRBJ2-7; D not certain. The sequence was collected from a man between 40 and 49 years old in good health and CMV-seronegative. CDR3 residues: CASSLALGYEQYF. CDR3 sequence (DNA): TGTGCCAGCAGCTTAGCCCTAGGCTACGAGCAGTACTTC.